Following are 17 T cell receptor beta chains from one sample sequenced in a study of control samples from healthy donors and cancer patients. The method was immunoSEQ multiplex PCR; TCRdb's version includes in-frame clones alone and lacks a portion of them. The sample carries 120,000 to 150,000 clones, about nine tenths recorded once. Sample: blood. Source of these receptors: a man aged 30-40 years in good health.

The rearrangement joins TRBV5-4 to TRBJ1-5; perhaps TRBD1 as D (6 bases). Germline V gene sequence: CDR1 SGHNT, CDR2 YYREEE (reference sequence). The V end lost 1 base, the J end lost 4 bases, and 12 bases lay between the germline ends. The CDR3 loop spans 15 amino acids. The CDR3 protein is CASSLSPGVNQPQHF. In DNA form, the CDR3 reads TGTGCCAGCAGCTTGTCTCCAGGGGTGAATCAGCCCCAGCATTTT.

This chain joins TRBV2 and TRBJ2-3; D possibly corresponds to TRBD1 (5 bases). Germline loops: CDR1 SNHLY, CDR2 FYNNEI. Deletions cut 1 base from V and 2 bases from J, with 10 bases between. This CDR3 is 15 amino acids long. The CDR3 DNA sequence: TGTGCCAGCAGTGAAGAATACAGGCCCACAGATACGCAGTATTTT. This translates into CASSEEYRPTDTQYF.

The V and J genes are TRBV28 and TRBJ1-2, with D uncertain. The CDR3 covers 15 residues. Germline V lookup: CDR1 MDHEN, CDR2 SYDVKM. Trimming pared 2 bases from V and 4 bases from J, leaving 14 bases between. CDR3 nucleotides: TGTGCCAGCAGTTTAGGGCAGAATCCCCTCTATGGCTACACCTTC. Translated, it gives CASSLGQNPLYGYTF.

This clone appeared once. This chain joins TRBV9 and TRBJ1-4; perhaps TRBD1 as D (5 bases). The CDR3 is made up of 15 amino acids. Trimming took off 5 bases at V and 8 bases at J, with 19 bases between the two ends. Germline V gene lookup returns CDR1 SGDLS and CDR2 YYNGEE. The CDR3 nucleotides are TGTGCCAGCAGTGGGACCGGGACCACGAGAGAAAAACTGTTTTTT. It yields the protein CASSGTGTTREKLFF.

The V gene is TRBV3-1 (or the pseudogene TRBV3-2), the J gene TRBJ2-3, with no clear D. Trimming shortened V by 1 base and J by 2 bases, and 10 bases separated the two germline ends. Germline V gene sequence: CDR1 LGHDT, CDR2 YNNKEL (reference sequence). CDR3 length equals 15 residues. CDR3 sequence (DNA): TGTGCCAGCAGCCAAGCCGCCAGGTACACAGATACGCAGTATTTT. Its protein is CASSQAARYTDTQYF.

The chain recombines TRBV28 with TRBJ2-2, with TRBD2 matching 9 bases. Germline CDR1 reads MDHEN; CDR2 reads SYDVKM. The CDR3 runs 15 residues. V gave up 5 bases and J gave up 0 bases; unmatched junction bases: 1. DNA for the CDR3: TGTGCCAGCAGTCAGCGGGGGGCGAACACCGGGGAGCTGTTTTTT. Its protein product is CASSQRGANTGELFF.

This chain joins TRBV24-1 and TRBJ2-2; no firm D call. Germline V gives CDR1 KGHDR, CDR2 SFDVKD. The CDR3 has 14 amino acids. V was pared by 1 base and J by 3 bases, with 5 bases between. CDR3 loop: CATSDLIDTGELFF. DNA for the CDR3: TGTGCCACCAGTGATTTAATTGACACCGGGGAGCTGTTTTTT.

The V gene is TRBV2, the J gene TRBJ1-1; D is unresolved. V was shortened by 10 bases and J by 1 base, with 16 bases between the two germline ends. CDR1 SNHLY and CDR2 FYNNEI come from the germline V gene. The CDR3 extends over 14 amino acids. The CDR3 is CATCWAFGNTEAFF. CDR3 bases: TGTGCCACCTGTTGGGCCTTCGGGAACACTGAAGCTTTCTTT.

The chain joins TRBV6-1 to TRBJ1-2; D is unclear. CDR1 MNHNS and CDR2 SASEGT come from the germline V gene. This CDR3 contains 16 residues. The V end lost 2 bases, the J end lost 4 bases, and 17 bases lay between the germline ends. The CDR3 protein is CASSESVRPRAYGYTF. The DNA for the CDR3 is TGTGCCAGCAGTGAATCGGTCAGGCCTCGGGCCTATGGCTACACCTTC.

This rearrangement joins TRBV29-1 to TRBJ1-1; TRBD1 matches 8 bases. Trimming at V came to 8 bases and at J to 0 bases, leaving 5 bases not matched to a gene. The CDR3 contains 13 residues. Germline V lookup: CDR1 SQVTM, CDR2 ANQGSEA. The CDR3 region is CSFWTGMNTEAFF. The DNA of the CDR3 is TGCAGCTTTTGGACAGGGATGAACACTGAAGCTTTCTTT.

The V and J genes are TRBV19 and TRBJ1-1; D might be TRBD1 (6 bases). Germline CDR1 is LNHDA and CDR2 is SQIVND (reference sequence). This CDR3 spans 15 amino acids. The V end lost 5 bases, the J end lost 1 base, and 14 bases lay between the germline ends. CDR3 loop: CASSGGEGENTEAFF. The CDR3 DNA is TGTGCCAGTAGTGGCGGAGAGGGGGAGAACACTGAAGCTTTCTTT.

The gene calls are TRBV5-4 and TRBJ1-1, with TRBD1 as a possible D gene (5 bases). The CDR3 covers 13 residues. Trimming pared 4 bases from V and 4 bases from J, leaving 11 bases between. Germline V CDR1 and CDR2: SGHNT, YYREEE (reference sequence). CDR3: CASSVGTGTEAFF. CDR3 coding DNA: TGTGCCAGCAGCGTGGGGACGGGCACTGAAGCTTTCTTT.

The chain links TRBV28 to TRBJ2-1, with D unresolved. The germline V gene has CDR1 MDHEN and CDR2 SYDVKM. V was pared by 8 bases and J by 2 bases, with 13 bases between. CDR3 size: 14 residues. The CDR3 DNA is TGTGCCAGCTCTTTGGGATGGACCTACAATGAGCAGTTCTTC. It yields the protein CASSLGWTYNEQFF. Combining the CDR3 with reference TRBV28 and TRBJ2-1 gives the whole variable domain DVKVTQSSRYLVKRTGEKVFLECVQDMDHENMFWYRQDPGLGLRLIYFSYDVKMKEKGDIPEGYSVSREKKERFSLILESASTNQTSMYLCASSLGWTYNEQFFGPGTRLTVL.

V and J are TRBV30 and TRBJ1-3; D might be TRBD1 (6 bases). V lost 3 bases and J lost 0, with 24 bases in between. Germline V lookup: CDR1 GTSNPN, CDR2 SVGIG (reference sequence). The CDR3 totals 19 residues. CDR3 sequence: CAWSPRGGRMRGSGNTIYF. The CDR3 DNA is TGTGCCTGGAGCCCCCGAGGGGGGCGAATGAGAGGCTCTGGAAACACCATATATTTT.

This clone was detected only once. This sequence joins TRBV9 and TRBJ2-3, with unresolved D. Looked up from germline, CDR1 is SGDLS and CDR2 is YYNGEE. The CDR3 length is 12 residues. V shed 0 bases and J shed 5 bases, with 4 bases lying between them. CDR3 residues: CASSVGKDTQYF. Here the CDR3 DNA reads TGTGCCAGCAGCGTAGGAAAAGATACGCAGTATTTT.

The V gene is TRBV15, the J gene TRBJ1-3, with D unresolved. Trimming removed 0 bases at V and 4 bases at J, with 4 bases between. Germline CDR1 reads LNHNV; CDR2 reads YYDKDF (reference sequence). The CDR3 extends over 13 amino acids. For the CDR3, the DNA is TGTGCCACCAGCAGAGATCCCGGAAACACCATATATTTT. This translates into CATSRDPGNTIYF.

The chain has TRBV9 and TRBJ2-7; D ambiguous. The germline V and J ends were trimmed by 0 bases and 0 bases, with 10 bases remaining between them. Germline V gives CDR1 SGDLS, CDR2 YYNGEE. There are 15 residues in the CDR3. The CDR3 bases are TGTGCCAGCAGCGTAGGATGGTTGAGCTCCTACGAGCAGTACTTC. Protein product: CASSVGWLSSYEQYF.